The present T cell receptor (beta chain) was sequenced within a study of PD-1 blockade in classical Hodgkin lymphoma. Study as a whole: Patients were infused with nivolumab 3 mg/kg every 2 weeks. Study outcomes and limitations: It was reported that newly diagnosed patients had less baseline TCR diversity than healthy donors.

Only in-frame clones appear in the TCRdb table, and some are missing; sequencing was by immunoSEQ multiplex PCR. The profile shows about 46,000 clones, around 82% of them singletons. Patients all relapsed after autologous stem cell transplantation, and there was variation in brentuximab vedotin exposure. Details on this clone: Its specificity is unknown.

The clonotype was recovered from a human donor with classical Hodgkin lymphoma. This material consisted of peripheral blood mononuclear cells (PBMCs), taken before the second cycle of nivolumab.

As DNA, the CDR3 is TGTGCCAGCAGCCCCCCCTCAGGTGGGCATCCCTACGAGCAGTACTTC. The encoded protein is CASSPPSGGHPYEQYF. The V call is TRBV9, the J call TRBJ2-7; D is undetermined. Germline CDR1 and CDR2: SGDLS and YYNGEE. The CDR3 extends over 16 amino acids. Trimming pared 4 bases from V and 2 bases from J, leaving 19 bases between. Full variable domain (rest looked up from reference TRBV9 and TRBJ2-7): DSGVTQTPKHLITATGQRVTLRCSPRSGDLSVYWYQQSLDQGLQFLIQYYNGEERAKGNILERFSAQQFPDLHSELNLSSLELGDSALYFCASSPPSGGHPYEQYFGPGTRLTVT.